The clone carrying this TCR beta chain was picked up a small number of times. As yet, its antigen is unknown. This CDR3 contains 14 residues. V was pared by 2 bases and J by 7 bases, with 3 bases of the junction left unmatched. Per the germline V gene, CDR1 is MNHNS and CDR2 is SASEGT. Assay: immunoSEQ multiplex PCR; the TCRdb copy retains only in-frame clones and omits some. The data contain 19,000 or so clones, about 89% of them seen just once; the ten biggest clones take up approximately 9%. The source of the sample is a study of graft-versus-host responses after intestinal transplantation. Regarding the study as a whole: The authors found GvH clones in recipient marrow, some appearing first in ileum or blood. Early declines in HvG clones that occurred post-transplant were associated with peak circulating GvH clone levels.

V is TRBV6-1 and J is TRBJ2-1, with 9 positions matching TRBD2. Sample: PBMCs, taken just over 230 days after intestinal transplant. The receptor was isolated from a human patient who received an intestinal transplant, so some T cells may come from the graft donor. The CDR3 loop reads CASSERRGGNEQFF. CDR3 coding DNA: TGTGCCAGCAGTGAACGGCGGGGGGGGAATGAGCAGTTCTTC.